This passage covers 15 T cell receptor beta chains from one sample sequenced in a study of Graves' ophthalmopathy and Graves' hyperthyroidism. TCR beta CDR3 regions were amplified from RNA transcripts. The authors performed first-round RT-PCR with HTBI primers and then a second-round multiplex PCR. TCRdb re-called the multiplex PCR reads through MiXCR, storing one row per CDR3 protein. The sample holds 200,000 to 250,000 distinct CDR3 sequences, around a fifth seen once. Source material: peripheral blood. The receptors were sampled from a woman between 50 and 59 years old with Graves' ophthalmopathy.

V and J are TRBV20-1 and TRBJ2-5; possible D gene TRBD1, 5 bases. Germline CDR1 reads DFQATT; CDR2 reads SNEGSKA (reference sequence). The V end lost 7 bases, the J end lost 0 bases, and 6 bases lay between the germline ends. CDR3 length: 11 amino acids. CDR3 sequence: CSGQHQETQYF. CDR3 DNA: TGCAGTGGACAGCACCAAGAGACCCAGTACTTC.

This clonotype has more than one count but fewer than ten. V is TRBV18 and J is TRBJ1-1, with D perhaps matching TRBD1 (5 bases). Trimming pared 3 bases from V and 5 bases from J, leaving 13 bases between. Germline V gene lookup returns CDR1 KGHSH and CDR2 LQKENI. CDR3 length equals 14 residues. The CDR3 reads CASSPAQEGTEAFF. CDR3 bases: TGTGCCAGCTCACCTGCGCAGGAGGGGACTGAAGCTTTCTTT.

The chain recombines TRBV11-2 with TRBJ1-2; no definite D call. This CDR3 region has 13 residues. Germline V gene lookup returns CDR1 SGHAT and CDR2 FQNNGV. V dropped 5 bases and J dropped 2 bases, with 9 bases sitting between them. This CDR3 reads CASSPTQNYGYTF. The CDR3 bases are TGTGCCAGCAGCCCGACTCAGAACTATGGCTACACCTTC.

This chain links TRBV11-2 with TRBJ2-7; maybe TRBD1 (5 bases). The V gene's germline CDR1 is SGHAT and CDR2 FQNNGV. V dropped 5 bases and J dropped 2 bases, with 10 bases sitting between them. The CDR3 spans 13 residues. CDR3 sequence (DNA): TGTGCCAGCAGCACAGGACGGGCCTACGAGCAGTACTTC. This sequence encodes CASSTGRAYEQYF.

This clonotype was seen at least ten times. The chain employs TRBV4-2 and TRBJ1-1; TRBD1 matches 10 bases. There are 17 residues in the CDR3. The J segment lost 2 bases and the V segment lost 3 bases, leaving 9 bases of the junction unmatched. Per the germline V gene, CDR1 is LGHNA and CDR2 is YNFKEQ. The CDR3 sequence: CASSQTQGQGLNTEAFF. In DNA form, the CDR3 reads TGTGCCAGCAGCCAGACCCAGGGACAGGGGTTAAACACTGAAGCTTTCTTT.

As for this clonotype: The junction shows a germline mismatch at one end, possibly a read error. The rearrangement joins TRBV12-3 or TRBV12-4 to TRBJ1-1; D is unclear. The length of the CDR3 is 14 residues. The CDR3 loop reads CATSYGRMNTEAFF. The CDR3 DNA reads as TGTGCCACCAGTTACGGACGGATGAACACTGAAGCTTTCTTT.

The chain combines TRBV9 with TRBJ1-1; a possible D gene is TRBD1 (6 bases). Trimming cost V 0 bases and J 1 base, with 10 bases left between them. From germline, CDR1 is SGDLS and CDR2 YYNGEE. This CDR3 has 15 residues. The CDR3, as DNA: TGTGCCAGCAGCGTAGAGGGGGGCTGGAACACTGAAGCTTTCTTT. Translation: CASSVEGGWNTEAFF.

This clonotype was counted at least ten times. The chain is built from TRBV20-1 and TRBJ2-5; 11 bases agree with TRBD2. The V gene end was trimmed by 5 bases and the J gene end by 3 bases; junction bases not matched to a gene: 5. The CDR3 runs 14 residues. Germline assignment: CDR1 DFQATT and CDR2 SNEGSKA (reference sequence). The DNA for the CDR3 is TGCAGTGCTTTGACTAGCGGGACCGAAGAGACCCAGTACTTC. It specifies CSALTSGTEETQYF.

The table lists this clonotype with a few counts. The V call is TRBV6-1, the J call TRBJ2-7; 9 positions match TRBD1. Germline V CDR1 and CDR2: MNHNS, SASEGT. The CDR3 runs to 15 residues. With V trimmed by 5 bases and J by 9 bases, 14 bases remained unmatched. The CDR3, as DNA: TGTGCCAGCAGTCCCGGGACAGGGCCATGGCTCGCGCAGTACTTC. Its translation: CASSPGTGPWLAQYF.

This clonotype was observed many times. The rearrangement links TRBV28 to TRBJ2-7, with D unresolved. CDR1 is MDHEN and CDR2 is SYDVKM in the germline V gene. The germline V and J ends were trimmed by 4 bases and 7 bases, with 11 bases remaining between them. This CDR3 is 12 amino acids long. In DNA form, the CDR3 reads TGTGCCAGCAGTTCGGGCTTGCTGGAGCAGTACTTC. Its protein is CASSSGLLEQYF.

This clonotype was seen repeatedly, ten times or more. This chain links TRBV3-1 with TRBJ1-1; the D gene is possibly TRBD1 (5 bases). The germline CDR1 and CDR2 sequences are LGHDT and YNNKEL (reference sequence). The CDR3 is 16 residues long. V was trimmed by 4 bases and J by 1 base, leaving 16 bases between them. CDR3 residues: CASSRFVRGGNTEAFF. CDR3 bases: TGTGCCAGCAGCCGGTTCGTGAGGGGAGGGAACACTGAAGCTTTCTTT. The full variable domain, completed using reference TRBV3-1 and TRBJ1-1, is DTAVSQTPKYLVTQMGNDKSIKCEQNLGHDTMYWYKQDSKKFLKIMFSYNNKELIINETVPNRFSPKSPDKAHLNLHINSLELGDSAVYFCASSRFVRGGNTEAFFGQGTRLTVV.

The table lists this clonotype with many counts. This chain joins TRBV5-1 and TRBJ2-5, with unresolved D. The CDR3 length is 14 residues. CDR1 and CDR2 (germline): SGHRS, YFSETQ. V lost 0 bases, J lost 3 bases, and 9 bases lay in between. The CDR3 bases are TGCGCCAGCAGCTTGGCCGGCGGAAAAGAGACCCAGTACTTC. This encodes CASSLAGGKETQYF.

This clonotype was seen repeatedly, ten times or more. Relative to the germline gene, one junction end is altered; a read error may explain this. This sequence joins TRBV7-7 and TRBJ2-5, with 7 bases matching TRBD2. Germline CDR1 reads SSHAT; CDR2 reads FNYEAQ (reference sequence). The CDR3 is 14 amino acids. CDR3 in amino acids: CASSRRGVGETQYF. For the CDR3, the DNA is TGTGCTAGCAGCCGTCGGGGGGTCGGAGAGACCCAGTACTTC. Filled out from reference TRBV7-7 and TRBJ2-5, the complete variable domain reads GAGVSQSPRYKVTKRGQDVTLRCDPISSHATLYWYQQALGQGPEFLTYFNYEAQPDKSGLPSDRFSAERPEGSISTLTIQRTEQRDSAMYRCASSRRGVGETQYFGPGTRLLVL.

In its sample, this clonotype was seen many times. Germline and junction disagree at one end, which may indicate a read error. The CDR3 region is CAINERSWDEQYF. The CDR3 nucleotides read TGTGCCATCAATGAGAGGAGCTGGGACGAGCAGTACTTC. The chain carries TRBV10-3 and TRBJ2-7; no clear D gene. CDR1 and CDR2 (germline): ENHRY, SYGVKD. This CDR3 is built from 13 residues.

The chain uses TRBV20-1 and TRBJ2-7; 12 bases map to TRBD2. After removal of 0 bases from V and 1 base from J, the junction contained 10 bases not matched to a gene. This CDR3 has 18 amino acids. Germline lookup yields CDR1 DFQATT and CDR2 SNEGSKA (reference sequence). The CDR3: CSAREPGLAGPSSYEQYF. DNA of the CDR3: TGCAGTGCTAGAGAACCGGGACTAGCGGGTCCCTCATCCTACGAGCAGTACTTC.